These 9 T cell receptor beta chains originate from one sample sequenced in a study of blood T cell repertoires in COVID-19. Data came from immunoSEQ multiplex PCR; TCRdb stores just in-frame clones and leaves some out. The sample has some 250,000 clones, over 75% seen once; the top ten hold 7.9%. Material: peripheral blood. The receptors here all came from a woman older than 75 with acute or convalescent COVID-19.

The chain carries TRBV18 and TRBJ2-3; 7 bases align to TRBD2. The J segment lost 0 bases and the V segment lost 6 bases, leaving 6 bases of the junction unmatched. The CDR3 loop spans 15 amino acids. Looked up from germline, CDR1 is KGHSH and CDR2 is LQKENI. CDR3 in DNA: TGTGCCAGCTCGGAGCTTAGCGGGAGCACAGATACGCAGTATTTT. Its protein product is CASSELSGSTDTQYF.

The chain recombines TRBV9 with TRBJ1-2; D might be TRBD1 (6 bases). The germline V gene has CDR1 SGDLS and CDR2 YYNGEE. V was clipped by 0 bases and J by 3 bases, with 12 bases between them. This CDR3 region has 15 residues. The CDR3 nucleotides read TGTGCCAGCAGCGTAGGATCCAGGGGAGACTATGGCTACACCTTC. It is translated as CASSVGSRGDYGYTF.

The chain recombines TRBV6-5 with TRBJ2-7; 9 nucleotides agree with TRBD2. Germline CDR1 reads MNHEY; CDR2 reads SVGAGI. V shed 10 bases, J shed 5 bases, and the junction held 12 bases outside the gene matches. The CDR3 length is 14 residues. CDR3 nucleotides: TGTGCCACAGAAGGACTAGCGCCTGCTCACGAGCAGTACTTC. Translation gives CATEGLAPAHEQYF.

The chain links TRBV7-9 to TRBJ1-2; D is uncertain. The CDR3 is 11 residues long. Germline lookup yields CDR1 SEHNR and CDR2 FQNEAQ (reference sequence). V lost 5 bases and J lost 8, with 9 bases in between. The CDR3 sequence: CASSQNGGYTF. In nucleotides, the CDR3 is TGTGCCAGCAGCCAGAACGGGGGCTACACCTTC.

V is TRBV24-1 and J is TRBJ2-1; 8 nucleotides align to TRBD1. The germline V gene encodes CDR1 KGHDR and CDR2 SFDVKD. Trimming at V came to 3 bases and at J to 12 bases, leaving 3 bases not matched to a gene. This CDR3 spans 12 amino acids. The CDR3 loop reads CATSDPGQGQFF. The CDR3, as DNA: TGTGCCACCAGTGATCCCGGACAGGGGCAGTTCTTC.

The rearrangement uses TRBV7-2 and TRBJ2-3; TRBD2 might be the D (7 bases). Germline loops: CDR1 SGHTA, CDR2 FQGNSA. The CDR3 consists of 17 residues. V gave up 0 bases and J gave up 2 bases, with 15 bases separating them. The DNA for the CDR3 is TGTGCCAGCAGCTTAGCGGGTCGCGGGGGCTACACAGATACGCAGTATTTT. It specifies CASSLAGRGGYTDTQYF.

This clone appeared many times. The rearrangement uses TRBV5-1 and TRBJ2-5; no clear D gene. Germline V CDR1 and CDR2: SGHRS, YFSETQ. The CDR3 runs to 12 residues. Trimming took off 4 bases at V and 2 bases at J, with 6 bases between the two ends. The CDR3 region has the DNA TGCGCCAGCAGCGCGGTTCAAGAGACCCAGTACTTC. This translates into CASSAVQETQYF. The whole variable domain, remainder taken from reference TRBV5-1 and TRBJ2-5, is KAGVTQTPRYLIKTRGQQVTLSCSPISGHRSVSWYQQTPGQGLQFLFEYFSETQRNKGNFPGRFSGRQFSNSRSEMNVSTLELGDSALYLCASSAVQETQYFGPGTRLLVL.

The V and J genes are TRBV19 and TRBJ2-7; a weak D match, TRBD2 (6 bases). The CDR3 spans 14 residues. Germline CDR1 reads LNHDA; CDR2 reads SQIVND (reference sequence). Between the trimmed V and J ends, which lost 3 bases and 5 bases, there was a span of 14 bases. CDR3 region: CASSITGEGNEQYF. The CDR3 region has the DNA TGTGCCAGTAGTATTACGGGGGAAGGAAACGAGCAGTACTTC.

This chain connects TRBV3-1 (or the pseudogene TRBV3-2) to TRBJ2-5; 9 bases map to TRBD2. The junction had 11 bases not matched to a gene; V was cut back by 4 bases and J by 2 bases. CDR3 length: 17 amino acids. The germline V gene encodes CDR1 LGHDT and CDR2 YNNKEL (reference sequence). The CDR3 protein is CASSPSWGAGGQETQYF. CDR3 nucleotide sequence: TGTGCCAGCAGCCCCTCCTGGGGAGCGGGGGGACAAGAGACCCAGTACTTC.